This T cell receptor beta chain was found in a study of CD8 T cells in ankylosing spondylitis. General study points: Seemingly distinctive of ankylosing spondylitis blood was a TCR beta motif formed by eight highly homologous variants. Clones linked to disease were reported to show significant enrichment in matched ankylosing spondylitis synovial fluid.

This CDR3 has 16 residues. Looked up from germline, CDR1 is SGHNT and CDR2 is YYREEE (reference sequence). V was clipped by 1 base and J by 0 bases, with 14 bases between them. As concerns this clonotype: Its antigen is currently unknown.

TCRdb fed the 5' RACE reads into MiXCR, producing one record per CDR3 protein. The sample consists of about 840,000 distinct CDR3 sequences, roughly 10% of them appearing once. Sequencing was performed on blood, either unsorted or a sorted T cell fraction (not recorded which). The clonotype comes from a male donor with ankylosing spondylitis. The rearrangement joins TRBV5-4 to TRBJ2-7; the D call may be TRBD1 or TRBD2 (6 bases each). The CDR3 region is CASSLFGGPLSYEQYF. Here the CDR3 DNA reads TGTGCCAGCAGCTTGTTCGGGGGCCCTCTCTCCTACGAGCAGTACTTC.